This section outlines one TCR beta chain sequence together with its context. Original methodology: Using reference gene primer amplification, nucleated cell counts were estimated. The table came from immunoSEQ multiplex PCR; TCRdb's copy has only in-frame clones and leaves some out. That table supplies the V and J calls and clone size; D and trimming were determined from the DNA. The sample consists of 80,000 to 100,000 clones, approximately 91% of them appearing once. This record belongs to a study of blood T cell repertoires in COVID-19. Study overall: COVID-19 samples collected from the United States, Italy and Spain covered acute and convalescent phases. PBMCs, B-cell-depleted T cells, or T cells provided the cDNA or gDNA that made up the material.

Between the trimmed V and J ends, which lost 1 base and 3 bases, there was a span of 13 bases. The CDR3 loop spans 16 amino acids. The germline gives CDR1 MGHRA, CDR2 YSYEKL. The receptor was isolated from a human donor with active COVID-19. The donor label of this sample is uncertain. Material for sequencing was peripheral blood. The rearrangement joins TRBV4-1 to TRBJ2-1; D possibly corresponds to TRBD2 (5 bases). Here the CDR3 DNA reads TGCGCCAGCAGCCAAGGATCGGGGATTCTCTACAATGAGCAGTTCTTC. It is translated as CASSQGSGILYNEQFF.